This TCR beta chain was retrieved from a study of control samples from healthy donors and cancer patients. CDR3 length: 15 residues. V lost 6 bases, J lost 1 base, and 10 bases lay in between. Germline V gene lookup returns CDR1 MNHEY and CDR2 SMNVEV (reference sequence). Produced via immunoSEQ multiplex PCR; TCRdb's table is partial and in-frame only. Among tens of thousands of clones listed, more than 70% were seen once. The sample comprised PBMCs. The gene calls are TRBV27 and TRBJ2-6; tentative D call: TRBD1 (5 bases). The origin of this receptor is a man in his 60s with head and neck cancer. CDR3 DNA sequence: TGTGCCAGCAGGTTAGGGGTATCTGGGGCCAACGTCCTGACTTTC. This sequence encodes CASRLGVSGANVLTF.